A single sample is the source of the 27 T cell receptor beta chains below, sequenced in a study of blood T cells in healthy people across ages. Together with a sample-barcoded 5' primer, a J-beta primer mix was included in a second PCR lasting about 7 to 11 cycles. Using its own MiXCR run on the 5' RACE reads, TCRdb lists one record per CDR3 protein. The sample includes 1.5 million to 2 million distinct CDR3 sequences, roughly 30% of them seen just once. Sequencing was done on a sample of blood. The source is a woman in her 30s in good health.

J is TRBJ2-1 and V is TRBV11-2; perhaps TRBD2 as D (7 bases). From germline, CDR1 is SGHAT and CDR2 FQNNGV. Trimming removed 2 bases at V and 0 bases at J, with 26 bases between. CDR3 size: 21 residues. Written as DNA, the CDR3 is TGTGCCAGCAGCTTAAGTCGGCGGCGGGGGCTTACCGCAAGCTCCTACAATGAGCAGTTCTTC. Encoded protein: CASSLSRRRGLTASSYNEQFF. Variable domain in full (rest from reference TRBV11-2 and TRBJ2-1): EAGVAQSPRYKIIEKRQSVAFWCNPISGHATLYWYQQILGQGPKLLIQFQNNGVVDDSQLPKDRFSAERLKGVDSTLKIQPAKLEDSAVYLCASSLSRRRGLTASSYNEQFFGPGTRLTVL.

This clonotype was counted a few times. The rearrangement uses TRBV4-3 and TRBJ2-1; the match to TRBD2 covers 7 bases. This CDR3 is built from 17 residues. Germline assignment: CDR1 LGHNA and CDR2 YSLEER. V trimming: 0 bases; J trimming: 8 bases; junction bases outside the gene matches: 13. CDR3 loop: CASSQDLWGEGRYEQFF. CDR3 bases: TGCGCCAGCAGCCAAGACTTATGGGGGGAGGGCCGGTATGAGCAGTTCTTC.

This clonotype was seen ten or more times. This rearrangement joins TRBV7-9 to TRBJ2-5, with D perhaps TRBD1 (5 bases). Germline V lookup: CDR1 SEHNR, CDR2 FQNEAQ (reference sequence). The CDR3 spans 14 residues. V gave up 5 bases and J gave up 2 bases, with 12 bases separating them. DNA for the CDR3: TGTGCCAGCAGCGCCCAGGGTAGTCAAGAGACCCAGTACTTC. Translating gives CASSAQGSQETQYF. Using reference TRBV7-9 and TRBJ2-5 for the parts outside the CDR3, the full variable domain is DTGVSQNPRHKITKRGQNVTFRCDPISEHNRLYWYRQTLGQGPEFLTYFQNEAQLEKSRLLSDRFSAERPKGSFSTLEIQRTEQGDSAMYLCASSAQGSQETQYFGPGTRLLVL.

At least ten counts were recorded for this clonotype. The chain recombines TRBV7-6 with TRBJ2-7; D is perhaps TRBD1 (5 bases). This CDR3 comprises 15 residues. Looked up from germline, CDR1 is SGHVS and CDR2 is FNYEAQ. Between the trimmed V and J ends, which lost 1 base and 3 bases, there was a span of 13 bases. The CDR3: CASSLDSTGDYEQYF. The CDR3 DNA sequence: TGTGCCAGCAGCTTAGACTCCACAGGAGACTACGAGCAGTACTTC.

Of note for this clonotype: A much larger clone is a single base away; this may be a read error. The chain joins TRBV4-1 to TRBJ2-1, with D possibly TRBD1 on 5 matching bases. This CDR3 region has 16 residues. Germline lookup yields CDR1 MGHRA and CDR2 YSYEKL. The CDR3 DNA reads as TGCACCAGCAGCCAAGTAGGTAGGGGCTCATACAATGAGCAGTTCTTC. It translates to CTSSQVGRGSYNEQFF.

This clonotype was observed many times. The CDR3 DNA follows: TGTGCCAGCAGCTTGGGAGGCCAGCAGTACTTC. It translates to CASSLGGQQYF. J is TRBJ2-7 and V is TRBV11-2; weak D call: TRBD2 (6 bases). Trimming took off 3 bases at V and 8 bases at J, with 8 bases between the two ends. Germline lookup yields CDR1 SGHAT and CDR2 FQNNGV. This CDR3 spans 11 amino acids.

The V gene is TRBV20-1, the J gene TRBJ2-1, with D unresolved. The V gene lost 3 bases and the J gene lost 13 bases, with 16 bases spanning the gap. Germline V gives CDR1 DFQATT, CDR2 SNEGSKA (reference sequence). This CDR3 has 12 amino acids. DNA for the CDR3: TGCAGTGCTAGCCAGCTAAGGTACATTCAGTTCTTC. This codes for CSASQLRYIQFF.

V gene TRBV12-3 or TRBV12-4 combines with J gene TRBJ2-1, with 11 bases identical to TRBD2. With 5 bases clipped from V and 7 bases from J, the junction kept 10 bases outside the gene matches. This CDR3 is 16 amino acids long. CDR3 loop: CASSPAMASGGNEQFF. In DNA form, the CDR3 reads TGTGCCAGCAGTCCGGCCATGGCTAGCGGGGGGAATGAGCAGTTCTTC.

This CDR3 reads CASSGEAGGGEQYF. The CDR3 nucleotides are TGTGCCAGCAGCGGGGAGGCAGGGGGCGGCGAGCAGTACTTC. The genes are TRBV2 and TRBJ2-7, with 8 bases that match TRBD1. CDR3 length: 14 amino acids. V shed 6 bases and J 6 bases; nucleotides not matched to a gene: 10. Germline CDR1 is SNHLY and CDR2 is FYNNEI.

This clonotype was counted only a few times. This CDR3 is CASSLGLAGATSGEQFF. CDR3 nucleotides: TGCGCCAGCAGCTTGGGACTAGCGGGAGCTACGTCGGGTGAGCAGTTCTTC. The chain couples TRBV5-1 to TRBJ2-1; 12 bases are shared with TRBD2. CDR1 is SGHRS, CDR2 YFSETQ, per germline. The J segment lost 9 bases and the V segment lost 0 bases, leaving 10 bases of the junction unmatched. CDR3 size: 17 residues.

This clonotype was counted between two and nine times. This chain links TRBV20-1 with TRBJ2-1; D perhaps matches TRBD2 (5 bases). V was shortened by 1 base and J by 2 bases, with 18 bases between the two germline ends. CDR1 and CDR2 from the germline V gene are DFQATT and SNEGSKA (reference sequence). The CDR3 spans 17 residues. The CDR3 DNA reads TGCAGTGCTAGAGGTGGACCCCGGACTGGACCCTACAATGAGCAGTTCTTC. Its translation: CSARGGPRTGPYNEQFF.

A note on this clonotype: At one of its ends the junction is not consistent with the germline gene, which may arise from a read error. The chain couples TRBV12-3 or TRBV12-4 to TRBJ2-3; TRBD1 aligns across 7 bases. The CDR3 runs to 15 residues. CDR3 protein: CASSLRRDRADTEYF. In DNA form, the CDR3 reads TGTGCCAGCAGTTTACGCCGGGACAGAGCAGATACGGAGTATTTT.

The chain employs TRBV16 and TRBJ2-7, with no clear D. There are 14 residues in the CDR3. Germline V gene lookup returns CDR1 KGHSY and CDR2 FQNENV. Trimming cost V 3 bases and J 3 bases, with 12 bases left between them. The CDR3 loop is CASSHETGDYEQYF. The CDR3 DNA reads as TGTGCCAGCAGCCACGAAACGGGCGACTACGAGCAGTACTTC.

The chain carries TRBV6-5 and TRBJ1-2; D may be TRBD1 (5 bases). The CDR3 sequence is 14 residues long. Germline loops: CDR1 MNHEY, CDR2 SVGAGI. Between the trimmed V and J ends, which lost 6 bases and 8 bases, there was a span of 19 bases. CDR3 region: CASRGGDGYEGYTF. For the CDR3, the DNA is TGTGCCAGCAGGGGTGGGGACGGCTACGAGGGCTACACCTTC.

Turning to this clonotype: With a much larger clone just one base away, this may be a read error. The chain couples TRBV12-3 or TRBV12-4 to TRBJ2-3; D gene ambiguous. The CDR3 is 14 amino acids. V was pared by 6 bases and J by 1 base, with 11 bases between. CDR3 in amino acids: CASRRVRGTDTQYF. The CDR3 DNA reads TGTGCCAGCAGGCGAGTGCGAGGCACAGATACGCAGTATTTT.

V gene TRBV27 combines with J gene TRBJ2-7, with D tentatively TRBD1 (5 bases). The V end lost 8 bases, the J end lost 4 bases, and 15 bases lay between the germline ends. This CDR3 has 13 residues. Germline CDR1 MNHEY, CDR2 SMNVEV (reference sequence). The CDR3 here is CASAPGFRYEQYF. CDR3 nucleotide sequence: TGTGCCAGCGCCCCAGGGTTTCGGTACGAGCAGTACTTC.

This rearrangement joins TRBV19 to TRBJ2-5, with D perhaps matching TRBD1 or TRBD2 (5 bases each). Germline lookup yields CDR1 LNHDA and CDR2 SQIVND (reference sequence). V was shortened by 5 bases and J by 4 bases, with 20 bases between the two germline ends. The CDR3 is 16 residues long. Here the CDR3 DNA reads TGTGCCAGTAGTTTCCTCGGGACCGGCCTGGGAGAGACCCAGTACTTC. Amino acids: CASSFLGTGLGETQYF.

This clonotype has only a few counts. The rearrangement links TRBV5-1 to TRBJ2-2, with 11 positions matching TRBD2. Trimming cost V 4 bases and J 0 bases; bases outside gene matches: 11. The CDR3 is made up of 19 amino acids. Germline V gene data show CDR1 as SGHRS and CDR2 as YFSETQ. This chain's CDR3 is CASSPGYVTSGANTGELFF. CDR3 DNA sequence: TGCGCCAGCAGCCCGGGATACGTGACTAGCGGGGCGAACACCGGGGAGCTGTTTTTT.

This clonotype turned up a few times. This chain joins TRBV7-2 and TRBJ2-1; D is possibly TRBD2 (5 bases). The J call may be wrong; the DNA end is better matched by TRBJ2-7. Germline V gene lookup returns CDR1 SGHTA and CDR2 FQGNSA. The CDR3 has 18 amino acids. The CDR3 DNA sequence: TGTGCCAGCAGCCCAGGAGGCGGAGCTTTCACCCCAAACAGTGAGCAGTACTTC. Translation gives CASSPGGGAFTPNSEQYF.

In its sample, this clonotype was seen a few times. CDR3 DNA sequence: TGCAGCGGGAGACAGGTTAATAACTATGGCTACACCTTC. As protein: CSGRQVNNYGYTF. The chain links TRBV29-1 to TRBJ1-2, with D tentatively TRBD1 (6 bases). The CDR3 has 13 amino acids. From germline, CDR1 is SQVTM and CDR2 ANQGSEA. Trimming pared 7 bases from V and 1 base from J, leaving 13 bases between. Based on the CDR3 plus reference TRBV29-1 and TRBJ1-2, the full variable domain is SAVISQKPSRDICQRGTSLTIQCQVDSQVTMMFWYRQQPGQSLTLIATANQGSEATYESGFVIDKFPISRPNLTFSTLTVSNMSPEDSSIYLCSGRQVNNYGYTFGSGTRLTVV.

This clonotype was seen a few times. CDR3 bases: TGTGCCAGCAGCCAGCCTGGAAATAACTATGGCTACACCTTC. Amino acids: CASSQPGNNYGYTF. This chain links TRBV3-1 with TRBJ1-2, with D unclear. This CDR3 spans 14 amino acids. The germline V gene encodes CDR1 LGHDT and CDR2 YNNKEL (reference sequence). The V end was cut by 3 bases, the J end by 1 base, with 9 bases between.

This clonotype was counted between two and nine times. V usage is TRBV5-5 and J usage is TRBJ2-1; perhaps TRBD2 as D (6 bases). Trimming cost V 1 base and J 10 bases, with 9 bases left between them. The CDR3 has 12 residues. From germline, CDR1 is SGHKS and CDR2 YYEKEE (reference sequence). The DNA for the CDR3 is TGTGCCAGCAGCTTGCCCCGGGGGGAGCAGTTCTTC. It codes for CASSLPRGEQFF.

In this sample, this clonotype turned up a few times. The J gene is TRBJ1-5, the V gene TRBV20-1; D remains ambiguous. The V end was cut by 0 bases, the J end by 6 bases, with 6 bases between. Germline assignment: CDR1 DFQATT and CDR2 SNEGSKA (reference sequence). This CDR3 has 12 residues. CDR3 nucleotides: TGCAGTGCTAGAGATCGAGGTCAGCCCCAGCATTTT. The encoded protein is CSARDRGQPQHF.

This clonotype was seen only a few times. The CDR3 loop reads CASAWAGGPAEQFF. CDR3 DNA sequence: TGTGCCAGCGCCTGGGCGGGAGGTCCGGCTGAGCAGTTCTTC. The chain joins TRBV6-6 to TRBJ2-1, with 8 bases fitting TRBD2. This CDR3 contains 14 residues. Germline CDR1 MNHNY, CDR2 SVGAGI (reference sequence). Trimming took 8 bases from V and 9 from J; bases not matched to a gene: 12.

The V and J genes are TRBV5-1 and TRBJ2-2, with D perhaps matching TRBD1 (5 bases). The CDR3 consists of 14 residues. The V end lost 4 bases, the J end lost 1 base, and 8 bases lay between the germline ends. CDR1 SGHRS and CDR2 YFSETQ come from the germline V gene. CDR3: CASSPTGNTGELFF. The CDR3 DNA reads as TGCGCCAGCAGCCCCACAGGGAACACCGGGGAGCTGTTTTTT. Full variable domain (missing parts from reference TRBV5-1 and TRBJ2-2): KAGVTQTPRYLIKTRGQQVTLSCSPISGHRSVSWYQQTPGQGLQFLFEYFSETQRNKGNFPGRFSGRQFSNSRSEMNVSTLELGDSALYLCASSPTGNTGELFFGEGSRLTVL.

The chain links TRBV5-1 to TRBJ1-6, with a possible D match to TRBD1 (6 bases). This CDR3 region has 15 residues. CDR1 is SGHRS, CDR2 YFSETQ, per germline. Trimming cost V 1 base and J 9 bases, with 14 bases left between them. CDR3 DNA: TGCGCCAGCAGCTTGTCGGGGGCGTTGGGTTCACCCCTCCACTTT. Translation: CASSLSGALGSPLHF.

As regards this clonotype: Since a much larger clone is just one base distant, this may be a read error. In nucleotides, the CDR3 is TGCAGTGCTAGACAGGCGGACGGCCCCGCCAAAAACATTCAGTACTTC. This sequence encodes CSARQADGPAKNIQYF. The rearrangement uses TRBV20-1 and TRBJ2-4; no reliable D call. This CDR3 region has 16 residues. V lost 2 bases to trimming and J lost 1 base, with 15 bases between them. Germline V CDR1 and CDR2: DFQATT, SNEGSKA (reference sequence).